The 22 T cell receptor beta chains given below trace back to one sample, sequenced in a study of T cell changes during pregnancy in multiple sclerosis. The repertoire was sequenced with immunoSEQ multiplex PCR; TCRdb's copy has only in-frame clones and lacks some. This sample has some 120,000 clones; about 95% occur once, and the top ten carry 0.44%. The material was peripheral blood, obtained after pregnancy. These TCRs come from a female donor with multiple sclerosis, enrolled in a pregnancy study.

This clone was observed a single time. The chain couples TRBV18 to TRBJ2-2; TRBD2 matches 10 bases. Germline CDR1 reads KGHSH; CDR2 reads LQKENI. This CDR3 comprises 17 residues. V shed 1 base, J shed 3 bases, and the junction held 5 bases outside the gene matches. The CDR3 nucleotides are TGTGCCAGCTCACCACTCCGAGCGGGAGGGGACACCGGGGAGCTGTTTTTT. It specifies CASSPLRAGGDTGELFF. The full variable domain, completed using reference TRBV18 and TRBJ2-2, is NAGVMQNPRHLVRRRGQEARLRCSPMKGHSHVYWYRQLPEEGLKFMVYLQKENIIDESGMPKERFSAEFPKEGPSILRIQQVVRGDSAAYFCASSPLRAGGDTGELFFGEGSRLTVL.

J is TRBJ2-2 and V is TRBV4-2, with 9 bases identical to TRBD2. This CDR3 has 18 amino acids. From germline, CDR1 is LGHNA and CDR2 YNFKEQ. V shed 3 bases, J shed 3 bases, and the junction held 11 bases outside the gene matches. The CDR3 DNA reads as TGTGCCAGCAGCCAGGTGGGGGCGGGAGGGCCGGACACCGGGGAGCTGTTTTTT. Protein: CASSQVGAGGPDTGELFF.

This clone appeared a single time. V gene TRBV28 combines with J gene TRBJ2-7; D ambiguous. Trimming took off 4 bases at V and 6 bases at J, with 13 bases between the two ends. The CDR3 extends over 13 amino acids. CDR1 and CDR2 (germline): MDHEN, SYDVKM. The CDR3 coding sequence is TGTGCCAGCAGTTATAAGCCCTCGGGCGAGCAGTACTTC. As protein: CASSYKPSGEQYF. Drawing the rest from reference TRBV28 and TRBJ2-7, the complete variable domain is DVKVTQSSRYLVKRTGEKVFLECVQDMDHENMFWYRQDPGLGLRLIYFSYDVKMKEKGDIPEGYSVSREKKERFSLILESASTNQTSMYLCASSYKPSGEQYFGPGTRLTVT.

This chain's CDR3 is CASSWGGGPGELFF. The CDR3 DNA reads TGTGCCAGCAGCTGGGGGGGAGGGCCCGGGGAGCTGTTTTTT. The rearrangement uses TRBV11-2 and TRBJ2-2, with 7 nucleotides matching TRBD2. The CDR3 covers 14 residues. The V gene end was trimmed by 4 bases and the J gene end by 6 bases; junction bases not matched to a gene: 5. Germline V gene sequence: CDR1 SGHAT, CDR2 FQNNGV.

The chain carries TRBV19 and TRBJ1-1; 11 bases align to TRBD1. Unmatched junction bases numbered 7, after V lost 6 bases and J lost 7 bases. Germline CDR1 is LNHDA and CDR2 is SQIVND (reference sequence). CDR3 length equals 14 residues. The CDR3 sequence: CASSGQGAAREAFF. CDR3 sequence (DNA): TGTGCCAGTAGCGGACAGGGGGCCGCACGTGAAGCTTTCTTT.

The rearrangement links TRBV4-1 to TRBJ2-5; D not certain. Germline V gene data show CDR1 as MGHRA and CDR2 as YSYEKL. The CDR3 runs to 15 residues. V lost 0 bases and J 1 base, leaving 9 bases between the germline ends. CDR3 sequence: CASSQDETVQETQYF. The CDR3 region has the DNA TGCGCCAGCAGCCAAGATGAAACAGTCCAAGAGACCCAGTACTTC.

V and J are TRBV28 and TRBJ1-1; D not resolved. The V end was cut by 6 bases, the J end by 10 bases, with 15 bases between. The CDR3 consists of 12 residues. Germline-derived CDR1 and CDR2 are MDHEN and SYDVKM. The CDR3 reads CASSYTQLGAFF. The CDR3, as DNA: TGTGCCAGCAGCTATACCCAACTTGGAGCTTTCTTT.

This chain joins TRBV6-1 and TRBJ2-1; 10 bases line up with TRBD2. J gave up 3 bases and V 6 bases, and 5 bases lay outside the gene matches. The CDR3 extends over 15 amino acids. From germline, CDR1 is MNHNS and CDR2 SASEGT. The CDR3: CASRVTSGIYNEQFF. As DNA, the CDR3 is TGTGCCAGCAGGGTTACTAGCGGGATCTACAATGAGCAGTTCTTC.

This clone has a single count. This chain connects TRBV27 to TRBJ1-2, with D unresolved. From germline, CDR1 is MNHEY and CDR2 SMNVEV (reference sequence). This CDR3 spans 16 amino acids. Trimming removed 4 bases from V and 4 bases from J, with 19 bases in between. The CDR3 here is CASSSIYETYRYGYTF. CDR3 DNA sequence: TGTGCCAGCAGTTCTATATACGAGACATACCGCTATGGCTACACCTTC.

This chain uses TRBV11-2 with TRBJ1-1, with D unresolved. Germline V CDR1 and CDR2: SGHAT, FQNNGV. V lost 4 bases and J lost 1, with 10 bases in between. The CDR3 totals 14 residues. In nucleotides, the CDR3 is TGTGCCAGCAGCTACTCCCCAAGGAACACTGAAGCTTTCTTT. It is translated as CASSYSPRNTEAFF.

CDR3 DNA: TGTGCCAGCAGCTTGAGGAGGGCGCGGGGCTACACCTTC. It yields the protein CASSLRRARGYTF. The chain has TRBV7-2 and TRBJ1-2; D gene ambiguous. The V gene lost 3 bases and the J gene lost 8 bases, with 13 bases spanning the gap. The CDR3 extends over 13 amino acids. Germline lookup yields CDR1 SGHTA and CDR2 FQGNSA.

This clone has just one count. This chain uses TRBV6-4 with TRBJ1-4; unclear D gene. This CDR3 has 14 residues. Trimming took 0 bases from V and 7 from J, leaving 9 bases between them. Per germline, CDR1 MRHNA and CDR2 SNTAGT. CDR3 residues: CASSDSTGLEKLFF. CDR3 DNA: TGTGCCAGCAGTGACTCGACCGGACTTGAAAAACTGTTTTTT.

This clone was counted a few times. V is TRBV28 and J is TRBJ1-1, with 9 bases fitting TRBD1. Per germline, CDR1 MDHEN and CDR2 SYDVKM. The CDR3 length is 14 residues. V dropped 4 bases and J dropped 3; count of bases not matched to a gene: 3. The CDR3 DNA reads as TGTGCCAGCAGTTCAGACAGGGGGTACACTGAAGCTTTCTTT. As protein: CASSSDRGYTEAFF. The full variable domain, completed using reference TRBV28 and TRBJ1-1, is DVKVTQSSRYLVKRTGEKVFLECVQDMDHENMFWYRQDPGLGLRLIYFSYDVKMKEKGDIPEGYSVSREKKERFSLILESASTNQTSMYLCASSSDRGYTEAFFGQGTRLTVV.

The CDR3 DNA is TGTGCCAGCAGTTCCACAGTGAACACTGAAGCTTTCTTT. As protein: CASSSTVNTEAFF. The V call is TRBV6-5, the J call TRBJ1-1; D ambiguous. The V end was cut by 4 bases, the J end by 0 bases, with 6 bases between. Looked up from germline, CDR1 is MNHEY and CDR2 is SVGAGI. The CDR3 spans 13 residues.

The chain joins TRBV27 to TRBJ2-7; D perhaps matches TRBD2 (6 bases). CDR3 length equals 13 residues. CDR1 is MNHEY, CDR2 SMNVEV, per germline (reference sequence). The V gene lost 2 bases and the J gene lost 2 bases, with 7 bases spanning the gap. The CDR3 loop reads CASSLAGPYEQYF. The CDR3 DNA sequence: TGTGCCAGCAGTTTAGCGGGACCCTACGAGCAGTACTTC.

The chain carries TRBV4-2 and TRBJ2-7; no clear D gene. Trimming cost V 0 bases and J 3 bases, with 9 bases left between them. This CDR3 has 14 amino acids. Germline CDR1 and CDR2: LGHNA and YNFKEQ. This chain's CDR3 is CASSQDFVFYEQYF. In DNA, the CDR3 is TGTGCCAGCAGCCAAGATTTCGTCTTCTACGAGCAGTACTTC.

This clone was found once. J is TRBJ1-5 and V is TRBV28; 10 nucleotides align to TRBD1. Germline V gene data show CDR1 as MDHEN and CDR2 as SYDVKM. V dropped 4 bases and J dropped 2; count of bases not matched to a gene: 8. This CDR3 comprises 17 residues. DNA of the CDR3: TGTGCCAGCAGTTGGGGGACAGGGGCGGCGCGCAATCAGCCCCAGCATTTT. Residues: CASSWGTGAARNQPQHF. Full variable domain (missing parts from reference TRBV28 and TRBJ1-5): DVKVTQSSRYLVKRTGEKVFLECVQDMDHENMFWYRQDPGLGLRLIYFSYDVKMKEKGDIPEGYSVSREKKERFSLILESASTNQTSMYLCASSWGTGAARNQPQHFGDGTRLSIL.

This chain joins TRBV28 and TRBJ1-1; no reliable D call. The CDR3 is made up of 14 amino acids. The ends were cut back, 6 bases at V and 5 bases at J, with 16 bases in the middle. Germline CDR1 and CDR2: MDHEN and SYDVKM. The CDR3 region has the DNA TGTGCCAGCAGCTCGGGCGGGCGGTGGACTGAAGCTTTCTTT. The encoded protein is CASSSGGRWTEAFF.

V and J are TRBV5-4 and TRBJ2-1, with a tentative D call TRBD2 (5 bases). There are 13 residues in the CDR3. Trimming stripped 3 bases from V and 6 bases from J, with 10 bases between. Germline CDR1 is SGHNT and CDR2 is YYREEE (reference sequence). For the CDR3, the DNA is TGTGCCAGCAGCTGGACCGGAGGCAATGAGCAGTTCTTC. Translating gives CASSWTGGNEQFF.

The gene calls are TRBV19 and TRBJ2-3, with TRBD2 identical over 9 bases. The CDR3 is 15 residues long. The junction had 1 base not matched to a gene; V was cut back by 3 bases and J by 0 bases. CDR1 and CDR2 (germline): LNHDA, SQIVND (reference sequence). The CDR3 DNA is TGTGCCAGTAGTATTACTAGCGGGAGCACAGATACGCAGTATTTT. Amino acid sequence: CASSITSGSTDTQYF. Complete variable domain (other parts from reference TRBV19 and TRBJ2-3): DGGITQSPKYLFRKEGQNVTLSCEQNLNHDAMYWYRQDPGQGLRLIYYSQIVNDFQKGDIAEGYSVSREKKESFPLTVTSAQKNPTAFYLCASSITSGSTDTQYFGPGTRLTVL.

The chain employs TRBV7-9 and TRBJ1-2; no clear D. V shed 5 bases and J shed 2 bases, with 9 bases lying between them. This CDR3 contains 13 residues. Germline V gene lookup returns CDR1 SEHNR and CDR2 FQNEAQ (reference sequence). The CDR3 DNA follows: TGTGCCAGCAGCCCCCCGGGGAACTATGGCTACACCTTC. Its protein is CASSPPGNYGYTF.

The V call is TRBV6-1, the J call TRBJ2-7; a weak D match, TRBD2 (6 bases). The CDR3 is 14 amino acids. Trimming cost V 4 bases and J 5 bases, with 15 bases left between them. Per the germline V gene, CDR1 is MNHNS and CDR2 is SASEGT. Written as DNA, the CDR3 is TGTGCCAGCAGTGGAGGCCGGGGGAGACACGAGCAGTACTTC. Translating it yields CASSGGRGRHEQYF.